This TCR beta chain appears in the sequencing data of a study of T cell responses to AZD1222 COVID-19 vaccine. As for the study in general: Second doses were pooled across both intervals (about 4 or about 12 weeks).

The germline CDR1 and CDR2 sequences are SGHDT and YYEEEE. Trimming removed 4 bases from V and 8 bases from J; junction bases left unmatched: 2. The CDR3 has 14 amino acids. The data were produced by immunoSEQ multiplex PCR, yet TCRdb's version contains in-frame clones alone and is incomplete. The repertoire holds 95,000 to 150,000 clones, with roughly 90% as singletons. Note on this clone: What it binds is unknown.

Regarding the study as a whole: AZD1222 recipients seropositive at baseline numbered only six or seven. Scientists sampled the repertoires only once the peak T cell response had passed. Unmutated variant regions are reportedly targeted by nearly half of spike-specific TCRs.

This material consisted of peripheral blood, taken on day 0 of AZD1222 vaccination. The chain employs TRBV5-6 and TRBJ2-1; the match to TRBD2 covers 14 bases. This receptor was obtained from an adult in good health. The CDR3 DNA reads as TGTGCCAGCAGCCTGGGACTAGCGGGAGATGAGCAGTTCTTC. The encoded protein is CASSLGLAGDEQFF.